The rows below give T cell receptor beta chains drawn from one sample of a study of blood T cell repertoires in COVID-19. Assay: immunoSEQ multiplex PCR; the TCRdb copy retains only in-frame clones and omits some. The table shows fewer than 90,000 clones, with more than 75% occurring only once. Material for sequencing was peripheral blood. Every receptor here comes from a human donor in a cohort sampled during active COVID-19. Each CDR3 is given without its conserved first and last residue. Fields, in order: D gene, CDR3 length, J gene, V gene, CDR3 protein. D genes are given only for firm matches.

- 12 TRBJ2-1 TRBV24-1 ATSPGELFYEQF
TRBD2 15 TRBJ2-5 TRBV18 ASSLNAGAGGAETQY
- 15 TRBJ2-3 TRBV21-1 ASSKPHSGSNTDTQY
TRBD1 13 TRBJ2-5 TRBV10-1 ASSESGQGLETQY
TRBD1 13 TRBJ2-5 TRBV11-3 ASSSRQGSVETQY
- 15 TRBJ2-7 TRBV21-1 ASSKLRSSGSHDEQY
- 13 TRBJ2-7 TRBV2 ASSPEGGNGNEQY
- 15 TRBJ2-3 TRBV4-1 ASSQGTASRAAGSQY
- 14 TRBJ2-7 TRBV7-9 ASSLLPGASGYEQY
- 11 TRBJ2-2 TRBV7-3 ASSSRPTGELF
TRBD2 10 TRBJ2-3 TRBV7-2 ASAGGADTQY
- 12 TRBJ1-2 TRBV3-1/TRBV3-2 ASNNNGGLWGYT
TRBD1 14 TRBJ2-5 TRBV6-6 ASKDRDRSAQETQY
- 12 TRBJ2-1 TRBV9 ASSVGPGNNEQF
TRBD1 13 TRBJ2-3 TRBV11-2 ASSSGTGRSDTQY
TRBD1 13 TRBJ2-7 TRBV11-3 ASSRDGTGGYEQY
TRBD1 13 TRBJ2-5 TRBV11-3 ASSLGQGAGETQY
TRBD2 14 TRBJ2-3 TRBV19 ASSISRAGGTDTQY
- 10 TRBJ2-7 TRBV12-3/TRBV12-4 ASSSHPLEQY
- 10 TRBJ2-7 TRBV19 ASSTPGNEQY
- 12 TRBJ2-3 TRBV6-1 ASSDHHSFGTQY
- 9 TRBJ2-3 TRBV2 ASSVWTPRD
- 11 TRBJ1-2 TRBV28 ASSEQVGYGYT
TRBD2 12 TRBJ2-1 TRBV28 ASSSLAGYNEQF
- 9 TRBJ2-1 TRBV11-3 ASSLGRQQF
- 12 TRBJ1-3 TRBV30 AWNPDNIGNTIY
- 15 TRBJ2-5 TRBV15 ATSSEGGARGQETQY
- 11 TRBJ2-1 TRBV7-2 ASSLQGLNEQF
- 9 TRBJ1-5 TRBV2 ASRRDQPQH
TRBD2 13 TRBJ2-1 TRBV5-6 ASSLIQREGNEQF
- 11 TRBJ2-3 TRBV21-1 AVGAGRTPTQY
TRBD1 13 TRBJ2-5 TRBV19 ASSPRTGHGETQY
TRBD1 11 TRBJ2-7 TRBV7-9 ASSHTGVYEQY